Listed below are T cell receptor beta chains from one sample, sequenced in a study of T cells in Graves' hyperthyroidism and ophthalmopathy. A single record per CDR3 protein comes from TCRdb applying MiXCR to the multiplex PCR reads. The data hold about 420,000 distinct CDR3 sequences, with less than 20% observed a single time. Material for sequencing was blood. The receptors come from a woman aged 18-29 years with Graves' hyperthyroidism. CDR3s include the opening cysteine and the closing phenylalanine or tryptophan. A D gene is named only where the DNA matches it firmly. The size of a clone is reported for some rows only, either as once, few or many, or as a class for expanded clones.

v_call	clone_size	j_call	d_call	cdr3_nt	cdr3_aa
TRBV11-2	many	TRBJ1-2	TRBD1	TGTGCCAGCAGCTTCGCCGGGACAGCCTATGGCTACACCTTC	CASSFAGTAYGYTF
TRBV24-1	-	TRBJ2-1	TRBD1	TGTGCCACCAGTGACGCTACAGGGGACCTATTCTCCTACAATGAGCAGTTCTTC	CATSDATGDLFSYNEQFF
TRBV20-1	many	TRBJ1-1	TRBD1	TGCAGTGCTAGAGAAGGGACAGGGGGTAACACTGAAGCTTTCTTT	CSAREGTGGNTEAFF
TRBV28	many	TRBJ1-5	TRBD1	TGTGCCAGCAGTTTATGGGACAGGGTTATTCAGCCCCAGCATTTT	CASSLWDRVIQPQHF
TRBV5-1	few	TRBJ1-2	-	TGCGCCAGCAGCTTGACAAGAGCTAACTATGGCTACACCTTC	CASSLTRANYGYTF
TRBV7-8	-	TRBJ2-6	TRBD2	TGTGCCAGCAGCTTAGGGTCGGGGACTAGCGGGAGTAATGGGGCCAACGTCCTGACTTTC	CASSLGSGTSGSNGANVLTF
TRBV2	many	TRBJ2-3	-	TGTGCCAGCAGTGACCGGCGAGGATATACGCAGTATTTT	CASSDRRGYTQYF
TRBV4-1	few	TRBJ2-1	-	TGCGCCAGCAGCCAAGTTTCCGCCAGCAATGAGCAGTTCTTC	CASSQVSASNEQFF
TRBV18	many	TRBJ1-1	-	TGTGCCAGCTCACCAGCACAGACGAACACTGAAGCTTTCTTT	CASSPAQTNTEAFF
TRBV5-1	many	TRBJ2-7	-	TGTGCCAGCAGCTTGGGGGCCTACGAGCAGTACTTC	CASSLGAYEQYF
TRBV6-5	few	TRBJ2-7	-	TGTGCCAGCAGTTACGGGTTCCTTGGGGTCTACGAGCAGTACTTC	CASSYGFLGVYEQYF
TRBV29-1	-	TRBJ2-5	-	TGCAGCGCCCATGGCCACGAGTACCAAGAGACCCAGTACTTC	CSAHGHEYQETQYF